This TCR beta chain was sequenced for a study of shared clonotypes between healthy human individuals. The study's findings and limits: Blood was the sole source, and tissue repertoires probably differ. Four donors shared approximately 5% of their naive CD4 clonotypes.

The CDR3 covers 11 residues. The germline V and J ends were trimmed by 2 bases and 11 bases, with 6 bases remaining between them. Germline assignment: CDR1 SEHNR and CDR2 FQNEAQ (reference sequence). Sorted subsets were amplified in replicate PCRs using around 220 ng DNA, roughly 30,000 T cell genomes. Using immunoSEQ multiplex PCR, the repertoire was profiled, and TCRdb retains in-frame clones only, with some absent. The sample holds around 600,000 clones, around 96% seen once. Terminally differentiated effector memory CD45RA+ cells were left out of the naive CD8 fraction, which was CD45RO-negative and positively selected for CCR7. Healthy adults negative for HIV, lacking recent acute infections or vaccinations, served as donors. This clone was detected only once. Its antigen remains unidentified.

Sample: naive CD8+ T cells sorted from blood. This sequence originates from a woman in her 30s in good health. This chain joins TRBV7-9 and TRBJ2-2; unclear D gene. Written as DNA, the CDR3 is TGTGCCAGCAGCTTAATGGAAGAGCTGTTTTTT. This sequence encodes CASSLMEELFF.